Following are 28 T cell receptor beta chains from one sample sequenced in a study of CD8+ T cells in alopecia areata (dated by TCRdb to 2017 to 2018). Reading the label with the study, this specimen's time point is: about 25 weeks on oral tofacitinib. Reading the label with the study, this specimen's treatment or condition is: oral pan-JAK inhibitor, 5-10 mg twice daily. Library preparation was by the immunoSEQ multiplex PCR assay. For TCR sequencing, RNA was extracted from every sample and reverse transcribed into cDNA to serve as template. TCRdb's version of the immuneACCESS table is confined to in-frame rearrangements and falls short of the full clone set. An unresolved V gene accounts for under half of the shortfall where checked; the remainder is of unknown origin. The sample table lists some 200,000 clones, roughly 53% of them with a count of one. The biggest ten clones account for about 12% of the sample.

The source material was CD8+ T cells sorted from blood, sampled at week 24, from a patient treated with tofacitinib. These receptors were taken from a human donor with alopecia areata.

CDR3 DNA: TGTGCCTGGAGTGTAGGGAGCAGTAAACGAACAGATACGCAGTATTTT. Translated: CAWSVGSSKRTDTQYF. The chain has TRBV30 and TRBJ2-3, with a tentative D call TRBD2 (5 bases). Trimming stripped 0 bases from V and 3 bases from J, with 16 bases between. Germline V gene data show CDR1 as GTSNPN and CDR2 as SVGIG (reference sequence). This CDR3 is built from 16 residues. The complete variable domain, with remaining parts taken from reference TRBV30 and TRBJ2-3, reads SQTIHQWPATLVQPVGSPLSLECTVEGTSNPNLYWYRQAAGRGLQLLFYSVGIGQISSEVPQNLSASRPQDRQFILSSKKLLLSDSGFYLCAWSVGSSKRTDTQYFGPGTRLTVL.

The CDR3 DNA is TGTGCCAGCAGCCTAGGACAAATGAACACTGAAGCTTTCTTT. Translation gives CASSLGQMNTEAFF. V gene TRBV4-2 combines with J gene TRBJ1-1; maybe TRBD1 (5 bases). This CDR3 has 14 residues. The ends were cut back, 4 bases at V and 0 bases at J, with 9 bases in the middle. Germline CDR1 LGHNA, CDR2 YNFKEQ.

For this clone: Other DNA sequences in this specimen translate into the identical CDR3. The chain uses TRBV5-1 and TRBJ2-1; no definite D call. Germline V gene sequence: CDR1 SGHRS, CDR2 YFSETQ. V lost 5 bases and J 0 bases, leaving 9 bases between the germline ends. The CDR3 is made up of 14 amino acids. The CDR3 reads CASRDTSSYNEQFF. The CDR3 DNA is TGCGCCAGCAGGGATACAAGCTCCTACAATGAGCAGTTCTTC. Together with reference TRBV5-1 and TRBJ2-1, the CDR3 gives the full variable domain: KAGVTQTPRYLIKTRGQQVTLSCSPISGHRSVSWYQQTPGQGLQFLFEYFSETQRNKGNFPGRFSGRQFSNSRSEMNVSTLELGDSALYLCASRDTSSYNEQFFGPGTRLTVL.

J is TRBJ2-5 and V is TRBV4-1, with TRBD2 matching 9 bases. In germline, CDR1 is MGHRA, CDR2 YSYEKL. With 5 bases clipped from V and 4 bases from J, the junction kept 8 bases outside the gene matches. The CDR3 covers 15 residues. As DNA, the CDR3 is TGCGCCAGCAGCGAACTAGCGCGGGGGGGAGAGACCCAGTACTTC. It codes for CASSELARGGETQYF.

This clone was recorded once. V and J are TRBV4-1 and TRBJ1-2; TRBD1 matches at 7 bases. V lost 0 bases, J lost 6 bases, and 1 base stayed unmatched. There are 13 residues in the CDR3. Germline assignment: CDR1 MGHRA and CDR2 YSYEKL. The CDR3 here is CASSQEQGNGYTF. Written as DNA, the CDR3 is TGCGCCAGCAGCCAAGAACAGGGGAATGGCTACACCTTC.

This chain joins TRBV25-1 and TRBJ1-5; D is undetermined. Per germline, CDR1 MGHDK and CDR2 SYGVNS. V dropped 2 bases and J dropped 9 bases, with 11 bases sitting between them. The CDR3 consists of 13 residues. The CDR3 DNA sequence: TGTGCCAGCAGTGAACTTAGCGCTGGGCCCCAGCATTTT. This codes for CASSELSAGPQHF. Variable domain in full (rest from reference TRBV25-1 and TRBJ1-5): EADIYQTPRYLVIGTGKKITLECSQTMGHDKMYWYQQDPGMELHLIHYSYGVNSTEKGDLSSESTVSRIRTEHFPLTLESARPSHTSQYLCASSELSAGPQHFGDGTRLSIL.

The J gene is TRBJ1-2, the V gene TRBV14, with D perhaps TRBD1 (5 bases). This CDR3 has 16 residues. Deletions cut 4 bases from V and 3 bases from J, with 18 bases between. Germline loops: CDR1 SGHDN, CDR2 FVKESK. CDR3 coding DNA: TGTGCCAGCAGCCCCCCGACAGATCCAGTCGACTATGGCTACACCTTC. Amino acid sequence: CASSPPTDPVDYGYTF.

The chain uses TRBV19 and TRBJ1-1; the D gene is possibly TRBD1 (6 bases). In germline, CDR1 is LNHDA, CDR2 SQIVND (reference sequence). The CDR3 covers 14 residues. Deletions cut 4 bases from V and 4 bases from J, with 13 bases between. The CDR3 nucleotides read TGTGCCAGTAGTACCACAGGGTGGAGCACTGAAGCTTTCTTT. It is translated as CASSTTGWSTEAFF. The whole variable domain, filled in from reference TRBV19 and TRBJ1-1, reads DGGITQSPKYLFRKEGQNVTLSCEQNLNHDAMYWYRQDPGQGLRLIYYSQIVNDFQKGDIAEGYSVSREKKESFPLTVTSAQKNPTAFYLCASSTTGWSTEAFFGQGTRLTVV.

The DNA for the CDR3 is TGTGCCAGCAGCTTCCAGGGGGCAGGTGAAAAACTGTTTTTT. Amino acid sequence: CASSFQGAGEKLFF. This sequence joins TRBV13 and TRBJ1-4, with 8 positions matching TRBD1. Germline CDR1 is PRHDT and CDR2 is FYEKMQ (reference sequence). CDR3 length: 14 residues. V lost 3 bases, J lost 7 bases, and 4 bases stayed unmatched. The variable domain in full, completed from reference TRBV13 and TRBJ1-4, reads AAGVIQSPRHLIKEKRETATLKCYPIPRHDTVYWYQQGPGQDPQFLISFYEKMQSDKGSIPDRFSAQQFSDYHSELNMSSLELGDSALYFCASSFQGAGEKLFFGSGTQLSVL.

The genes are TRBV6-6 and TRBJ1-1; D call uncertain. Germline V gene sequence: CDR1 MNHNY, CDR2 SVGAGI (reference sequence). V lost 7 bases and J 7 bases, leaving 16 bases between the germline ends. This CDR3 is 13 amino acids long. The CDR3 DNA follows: TGTGCCAGCACCACCGGGTGGAGAAATGAAGCTTTCTTT. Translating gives CASTTGWRNEAFF.

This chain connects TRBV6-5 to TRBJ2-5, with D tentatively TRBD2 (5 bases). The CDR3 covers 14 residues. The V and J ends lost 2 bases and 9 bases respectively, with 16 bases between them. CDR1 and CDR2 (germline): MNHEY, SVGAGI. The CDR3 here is CASSYSFRTLPQYF. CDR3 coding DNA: TGTGCCAGCAGTTACAGTTTCCGGACTTTACCCCAGTACTTC.

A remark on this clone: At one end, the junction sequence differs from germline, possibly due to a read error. CDR3 nucleotides: TGTGCCAGCAGTAACTTTGGCTACACCTTC. It specifies CASSNFGYTF. This chain uses TRBV2 with TRBJ1-2; D gene uncertain. The CDR3 is made up of 10 amino acids. Germline V gene data show CDR1 as SNHLY and CDR2 as FYNNEI.

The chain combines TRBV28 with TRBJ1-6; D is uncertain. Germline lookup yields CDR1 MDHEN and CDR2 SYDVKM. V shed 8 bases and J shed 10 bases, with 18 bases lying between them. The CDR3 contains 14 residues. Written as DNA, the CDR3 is TGTGCCAGCCTCACAGCCAGGAGCGGATCACCCCTCCACTTT. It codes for CASLTARSGSPLHF.

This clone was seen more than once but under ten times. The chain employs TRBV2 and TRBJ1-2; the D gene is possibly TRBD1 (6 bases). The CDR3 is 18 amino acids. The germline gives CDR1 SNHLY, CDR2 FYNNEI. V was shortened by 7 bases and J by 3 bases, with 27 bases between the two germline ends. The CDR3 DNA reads TGTGCCAGCATATCGAGAGCCCTTACAGGGTATTCGGACTATGGCTACACCTTC. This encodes CASISRALTGYSDYGYTF. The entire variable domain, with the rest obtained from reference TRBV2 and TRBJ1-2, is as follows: EPEVTQTPSHQVTQMGQEVILRCVPISNHLYFYWYRQILGQKVEFLVSFYNNEISEKSEIFDDQFSVERPDGSNFTLKIRSTKLEDSAMYFCASISRALTGYSDYGYTFGSGTRLTVV.

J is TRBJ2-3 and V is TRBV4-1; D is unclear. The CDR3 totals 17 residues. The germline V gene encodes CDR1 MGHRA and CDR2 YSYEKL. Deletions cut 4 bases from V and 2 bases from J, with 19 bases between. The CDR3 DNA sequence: TGCGCCAGCAGCCCCCAAAGCCGGGCCTTCGCCACAGATACGCAGTATTTT. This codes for CASSPQSRAFATDTQYF.

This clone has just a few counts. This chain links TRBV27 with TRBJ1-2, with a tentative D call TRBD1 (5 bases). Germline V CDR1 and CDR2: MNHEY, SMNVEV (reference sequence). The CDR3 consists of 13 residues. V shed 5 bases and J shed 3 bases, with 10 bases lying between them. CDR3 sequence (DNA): TGTGCCAGCAGTCCAGGGCCGCACTATGGCTACACCTTC. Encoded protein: CASSPGPHYGYTF.

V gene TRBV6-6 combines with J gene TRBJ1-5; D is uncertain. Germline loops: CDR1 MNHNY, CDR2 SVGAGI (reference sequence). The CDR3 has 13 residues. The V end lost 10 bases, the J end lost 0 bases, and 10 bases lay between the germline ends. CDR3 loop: CATRRNSNQPQHF. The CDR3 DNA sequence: TGTGCCACCCGCAGGAATAGCAATCAGCCCCAGCATTTT.

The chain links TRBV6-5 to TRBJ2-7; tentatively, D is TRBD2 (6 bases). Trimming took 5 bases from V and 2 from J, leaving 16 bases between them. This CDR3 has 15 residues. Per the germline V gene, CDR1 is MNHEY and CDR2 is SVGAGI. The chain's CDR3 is CASSAPGVSPYEQYF. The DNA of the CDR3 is TGTGCCAGCAGTGCTCCGGGAGTGTCACCCTACGAGCAGTACTTC.

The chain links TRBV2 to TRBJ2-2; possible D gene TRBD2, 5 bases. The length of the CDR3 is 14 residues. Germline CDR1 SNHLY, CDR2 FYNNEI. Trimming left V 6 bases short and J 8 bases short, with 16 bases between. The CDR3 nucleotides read TGTGCCAGCAGGGCCCGGGATCTATCGGGGGAGCTGTTTTTT. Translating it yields CASRARDLSGELFF. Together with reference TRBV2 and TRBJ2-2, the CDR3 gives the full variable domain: EPEVTQTPSHQVTQMGQEVILRCVPISNHLYFYWYRQILGQKVEFLVSFYNNEISEKSEIFDDQFSVERPDGSNFTLKIRSTKLEDSAMYFCASRARDLSGELFFGEGSRLTVL.

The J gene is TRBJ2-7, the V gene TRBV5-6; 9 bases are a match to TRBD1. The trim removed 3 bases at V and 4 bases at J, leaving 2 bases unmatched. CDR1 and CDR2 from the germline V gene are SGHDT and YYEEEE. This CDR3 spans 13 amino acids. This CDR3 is CASSSGQGYEQYF. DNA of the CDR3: TGTGCCAGCAGCTCCGGACAGGGGTACGAGCAGTACTTC.

The CDR3 region is CASSDLQGNQPQHF. The CDR3 region has the DNA TGTGCCAGCAGTGATCTGCAGGGGAATCAGCCCCAGCATTTT. The chain employs TRBV25-1 and TRBJ1-5, with D possibly being TRBD1 (6 bases). Germline assignment: CDR1 MGHDK and CDR2 SYGVNS. V was pared by 3 bases and J by 4 bases, with 10 bases between. CDR3 length: 14 residues.

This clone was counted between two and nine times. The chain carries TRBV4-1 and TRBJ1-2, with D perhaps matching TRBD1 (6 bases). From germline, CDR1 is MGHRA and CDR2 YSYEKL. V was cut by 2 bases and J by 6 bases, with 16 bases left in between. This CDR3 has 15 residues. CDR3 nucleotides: TGCGCCAGCAGCCAATCCTCTCCGAGGGGGGATGGCTACACCTTC. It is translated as CASSQSSPRGDGYTF.

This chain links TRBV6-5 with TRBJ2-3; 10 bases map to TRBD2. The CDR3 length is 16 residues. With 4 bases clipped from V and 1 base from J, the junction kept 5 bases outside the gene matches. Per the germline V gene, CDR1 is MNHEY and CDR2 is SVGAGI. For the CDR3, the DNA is TGTGCCAGCAGTTCCCCTACTAGCGGGGGCACAGATACGCAGTATTTT. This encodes CASSSPTSGGTDTQYF.

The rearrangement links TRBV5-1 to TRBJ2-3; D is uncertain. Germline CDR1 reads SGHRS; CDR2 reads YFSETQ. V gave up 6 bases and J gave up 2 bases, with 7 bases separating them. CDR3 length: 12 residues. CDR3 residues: CASTFNTDTQYF. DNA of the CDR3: TGCGCCAGCACATTTAACACAGATACGCAGTATTTT.

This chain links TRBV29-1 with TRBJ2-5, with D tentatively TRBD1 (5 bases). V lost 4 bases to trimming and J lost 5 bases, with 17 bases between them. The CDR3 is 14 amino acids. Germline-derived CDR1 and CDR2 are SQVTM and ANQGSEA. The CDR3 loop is CSVATEYGAETQYF. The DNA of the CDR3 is TGCAGCGTTGCCACCGAGTATGGGGCCGAGACCCAGTACTTC.

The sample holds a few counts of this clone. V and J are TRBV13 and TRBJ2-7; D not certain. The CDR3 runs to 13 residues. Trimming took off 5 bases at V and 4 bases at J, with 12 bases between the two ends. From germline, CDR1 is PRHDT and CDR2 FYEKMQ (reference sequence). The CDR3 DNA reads TGTGCCAGCAGCCCCGGACGATGGTACGAGCAGTACTTC. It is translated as CASSPGRWYEQYF. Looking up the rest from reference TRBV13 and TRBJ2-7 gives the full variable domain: AAGVIQSPRHLIKEKRETATLKCYPIPRHDTVYWYQQGPGQDPQFLISFYEKMQSDKGSIPDRFSAQQFSDYHSELNMSSLELGDSALYFCASSPGRWYEQYFGPGTRLTVT.

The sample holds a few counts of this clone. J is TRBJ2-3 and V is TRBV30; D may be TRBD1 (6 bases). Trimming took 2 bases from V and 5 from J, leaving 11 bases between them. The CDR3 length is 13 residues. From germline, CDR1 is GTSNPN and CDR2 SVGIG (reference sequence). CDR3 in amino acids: CAWSTGLLDTQYF. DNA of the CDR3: TGTGCCTGGAGTACAGGGCTTTTAGATACGCAGTATTTT.

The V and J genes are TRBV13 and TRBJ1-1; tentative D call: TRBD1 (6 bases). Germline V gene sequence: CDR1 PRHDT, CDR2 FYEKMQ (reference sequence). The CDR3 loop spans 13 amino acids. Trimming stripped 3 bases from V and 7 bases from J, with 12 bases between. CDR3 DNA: TGTGCCAGCAGCTTTCGGGGGCCCGATGAAGCTTTCTTT. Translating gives CASSFRGPDEAFF.